Following are 18 T cell receptor beta chains from one sample sequenced in a study of T cells after yellow fever vaccination. TCRdb redid the calling of the 5' RACE reads with MiXCR, one entry per CDR3 protein. The sample yields around 600,000 distinct CDR3 sequences, 9% to 15% seen once. This specimen consisted of PBMCs, obtained on the day of the yellow fever booster vaccination. The receptors stem from a man aged 30 to 39 who received the YFV17D yellow fever vaccine.

V usage is TRBV12-3 or TRBV12-4 and J usage is TRBJ2-3; 7 bases are shared with TRBD2. The CDR3 spans 16 residues. Unmatched junction bases numbered 13, after V lost 4 bases and J lost 6 bases. CDR3 amino acids: CASSSSSGTTVDTQYF. The DNA for the CDR3 is TGTGCCAGCAGTTCATCCTCCGGGACTACCGTGGATACGCAGTATTTT.

This clonotype has only one observation. The chain carries TRBV20-1 and TRBJ2-5; 8 nucleotides match TRBD2. The CDR3 is 14 amino acids. Trimming took 6 bases from V and 2 from J; bases not matched to a gene: 8. Germline CDR1 and CDR2: DFQATT and SNEGSKA (reference sequence). In DNA form, the CDR3 reads TGCAGTGCCCCACGCGGGGGGCGGCAAGAGACCCAGTACTTC. Translation gives CSAPRGGRQETQYF.

This clonotype has just a few counts. The chain uses TRBV11-1 and TRBJ2-1, with 14 bases matching TRBD2. After removal of 5 bases from V and 10 bases from J, the junction contained 7 bases not matched to a gene. The CDR3 sequence is 15 residues long. In germline, CDR1 is SGHAT, CDR2 FQDESV (reference sequence). The CDR3 loop is CASSRGLAGEQEQFF. In nucleotides, the CDR3 is TGTGCCAGCAGCCGGGGACTAGCGGGAGAGCAAGAGCAGTTCTTC.

This clonotype appeared many times. The rearrangement uses TRBV14 and TRBJ1-2, with D possibly matching TRBD1 (5 bases). Trimming shortened V by 4 bases and J by 4 bases, and 7 bases separated the two germline ends. The CDR3 is made up of 12 amino acids. CDR1 is SGHDN and CDR2 is FVKESK in the germline V gene. The CDR3 sequence: CASSPGLYGYTF. The CDR3 DNA reads TGTGCCAGCAGCCCGGGACTCTATGGCTACACCTTC.

The table lists this clonotype with a few counts. The J gene is TRBJ2-7, the V gene TRBV6-1; a weak D match, TRBD2 (7 bases). This CDR3 region has 13 residues. Between the trimmed V and J ends, which lost 6 bases and 2 bases, there was a span of 11 bases. Germline lookup yields CDR1 MNHNS and CDR2 SASEGT. Here the CDR3 reads CASRREGAYEQYF. CDR3 in DNA: TGTGCCAGCAGGAGGGAGGGGGCCTACGAGCAGTACTTC.

The rearrangement uses TRBV5-6 and TRBJ1-2, with D hard to call. This CDR3 is 13 amino acids long. Germline CDR1 is SGHDT and CDR2 is YYEEEE. V gave up 4 bases and J gave up 6 bases, with 13 bases separating them. The CDR3 DNA follows: TGTGCCAGCAGCCTCCCGATTCCGGATGGCTACACCTTC. Translation gives CASSLPIPDGYTF.

The gene calls are TRBV5-1 and TRBJ2-5; D ambiguous. Per the germline V gene, CDR1 is SGHRS and CDR2 is YFSETQ. The CDR3 sequence is 16 residues long. V shed 0 bases and J shed 0 bases, with 12 bases lying between them. The CDR3 loop is CASSLDLLVYQETQYF. Here the CDR3 DNA reads TGCGCCAGCAGCTTGGATCTTCTGGTGTACCAAGAGACCCAGTACTTC.

This clonotype occurred a few times. Here the CDR3 reads CASSLALGLAGVSSYNEQFF. The DNA of the CDR3 is TGTGCCAGCAGCTTAGCTCTCGGACTAGCGGGAGTATCCTCCTACAATGAGCAGTTCTTC. The chain employs TRBV11-1 and TRBJ2-1, with 13 bases aligning to TRBD2. Germline CDR1 is SGHAT and CDR2 is FQDESV (reference sequence). The CDR3 sequence is 20 residues long. J was trimmed by 0 bases and V by 0 bases; bases with no gene match: 8.

The chain is built from TRBV12-3 or TRBV12-4 and TRBJ2-7; TRBD1 or TRBD2 may be the D gene (6 bases each). V was pared by 2 bases and J by 9 bases, with 11 bases between. This CDR3 region has 12 residues. CDR3 in amino acids: CASSLTGAAQYF. Written as DNA, the CDR3 is TGTGCCAGCAGTTTAACGGGGGCTGCGCAGTACTTC.

The CDR3: CASSRVRTSEETQYF. DNA for the CDR3: TGTGCCAGCAGCCGAGTAAGGACTTCGGAAGAGACCCAGTACTTC. V gene TRBV6-1 combines with J gene TRBJ2-5, with a tentative D call TRBD2 (5 bases). This CDR3 spans 15 amino acids. CDR1 and CDR2 from the germline V gene are MNHNS and SASEGT. Trimming stripped 6 bases from V and 3 bases from J, with 17 bases between.

This clonotype was seen a few times. The chain couples TRBV6-4 to TRBJ2-1, with D tentatively TRBD2 (6 bases). The V and J ends lost 3 bases and 5 bases respectively, with 11 bases between them. The CDR3 extends over 14 amino acids. Germline lookup yields CDR1 MRHNA and CDR2 SNTAGT. In nucleotides, the CDR3 is TGTGCCAGCAGTGATGCTAGCGACCACAATGAGCAGTTCTTC. As protein: CASSDASDHNEQFF.

The chain joins TRBV11-1 to TRBJ2-3; D might be TRBD2 (5 bases). CDR3 size: 15 residues. Germline V gene lookup returns CDR1 SGHAT and CDR2 FQDESV (reference sequence). V was cut by 5 bases and J by 0 bases, with 12 bases left in between. CDR3 sequence: CASSPSKRSTDTQYF. As DNA, the CDR3 is TGTGCCAGCAGCCCATCAAAGCGGAGCACAGATACGCAGTATTTT.

The chain is built from TRBV20-1 and TRBJ1-2; D call uncertain. CDR1 is DFQATT, CDR2 SNEGSKA, per germline (reference sequence). With 3 bases removed from V and 4 bases from J, the gap between germline ends came to 9 bases. The CDR3 totals 12 residues. The CDR3 DNA reads TGCAGTGCTAGTCAGCCTCTCTATGGCTACACCTTC. This translates into CSASQPLYGYTF.

The chain couples TRBV29-1 to TRBJ2-1; D could derive from TRBD1 or TRBD2 (5 bases each). The germline gives CDR1 SQVTM, CDR2 ANQGSEA. V was pared by 5 bases and J by 9 bases, with 23 bases between. The CDR3 loop spans 15 amino acids. The chain's CDR3 is CSVLLSGHNTGEQFF. The DNA of the CDR3 is TGCAGCGTTCTCTTGAGCGGACACAACACGGGTGAGCAGTTCTTC.

This clonotype has only a few counts. The rearrangement joins TRBV27 to TRBJ2-7, with 13 bases lining up with TRBD2. J gave up 3 bases and V 4 bases, and 12 bases lay outside the gene matches. The V gene's germline CDR1 is MNHEY and CDR2 SMNVEV (reference sequence). The length of the CDR3 is 18 residues. The CDR3 bases are TGTGCCAGCAGTTCCTCCGGGACTAGCGGGAAAGGTTTCTACGAGCAGTACTTC. Translation: CASSSSGTSGKGFYEQYF.

The V gene is TRBV6-1, the J gene TRBJ2-3; the D is unclear. Germline V gene lookup returns CDR1 MNHNS and CDR2 SASEGT. Trimming cost V 6 bases and J 3 bases, with 13 bases left between them. The CDR3 contains 14 residues. This CDR3 reads CASSRPGRTDTQYF. For the CDR3, the DNA is TGTGCCAGCAGCAGACCGGGTAGAACAGATACGCAGTATTTT.

This clonotype was counted many times. CDR3 loop: CASSASGPGVSTEAFF. The CDR3 region has the DNA TGTGCCAGCAGCGCGAGCGGCCCGGGTGTGAGCACTGAAGCTTTCTTT. The gene calls are TRBV9 and TRBJ1-1; D gene ambiguous. Trimming cost V 3 bases and J 4 bases, with 19 bases left between them. In germline, CDR1 is SGDLS, CDR2 YYNGEE. The CDR3 contains 16 residues. Full variable domain (remainder filled in from reference TRBV9 and TRBJ1-1): DSGVTQTPKHLITATGQRVTLRCSPRSGDLSVYWYQQSLDQGLQFLIQYYNGEERAKGNILERFSAQQFPDLHSELNLSSLELGDSALYFCASSASGPGVSTEAFFGQGTRLTVV.

The V call is TRBV5-1, the J call TRBJ2-3, with 9 nucleotides matching TRBD2. Germline assignment: CDR1 SGHRS and CDR2 YFSETQ. The CDR3 contains 20 residues. V was pared by 2 bases and J by 2 bases, with 18 bases of the junction left unmatched. The CDR3 sequence: CASSLGIRASGRKITDTQYF. The CDR3 region has the DNA TGCGCCAGCAGCTTAGGGATTCGGGCGAGCGGGAGGAAGATCACAGATACGCAGTATTTT. Based on the CDR3 plus reference TRBV5-1 and TRBJ2-3, the full variable domain is KAGVTQTPRYLIKTRGQQVTLSCSPISGHRSVSWYQQTPGQGLQFLFEYFSETQRNKGNFPGRFSGRQFSNSRSEMNVSTLELGDSALYLCASSLGIRASGRKITDTQYFGPGTRLTVL.